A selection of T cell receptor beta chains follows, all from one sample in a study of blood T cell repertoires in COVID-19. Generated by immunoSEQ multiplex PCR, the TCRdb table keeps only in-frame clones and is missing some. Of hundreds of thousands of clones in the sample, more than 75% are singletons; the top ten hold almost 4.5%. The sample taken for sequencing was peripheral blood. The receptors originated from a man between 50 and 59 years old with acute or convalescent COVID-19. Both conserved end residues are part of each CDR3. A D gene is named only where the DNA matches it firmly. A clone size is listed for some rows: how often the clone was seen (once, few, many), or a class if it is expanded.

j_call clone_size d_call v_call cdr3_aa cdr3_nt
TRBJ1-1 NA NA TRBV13 CASTPTRTEAFF TGTGCCAGCACCCCCACAAGAACTGAAGCTTTCTTT
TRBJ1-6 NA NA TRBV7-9 CASGGRAPNSPLHF TGTGCCAGCGGGGGGAGGGCTCCTAATTCACCCCTCCACTTT
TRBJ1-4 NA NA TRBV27 CASSLSSGAWEKLFF TGTGCCAGCAGTTTATCTAGTGGGGCATGGGAAAAACTGTTTTTT
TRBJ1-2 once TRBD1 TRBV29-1 CSVGQGDLGYTF TGCAGCGTTGGACAGGGTGATTTGGGCTACACCTTC
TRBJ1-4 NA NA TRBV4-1 CASSQDVGRGNEKLFF TGCGCCAGCAGCCAAGATGTGGGTAGGGGAAATGAAAAACTGTTTTTT
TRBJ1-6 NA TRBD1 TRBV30 CAFGQEHNSPLHF TGTGCATTCGGACAGGAACATAATTCACCCCTCCACTTT
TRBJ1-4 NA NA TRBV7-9 CASSPGGWENEKLFF TGTGCCAGCAGCCCCGGAGGTTGGGAAAATGAAAAACTGTTTTTT
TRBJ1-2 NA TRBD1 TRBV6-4 CASSQGQANYGYTF TGTGCCAGCAGCCAAGGACAGGCTAACTATGGCTACACCTTC
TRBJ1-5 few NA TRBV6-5 CASARQAYNQPQHF TGTGCCAGCGCCCGACAGGCCTACAATCAGCCCCAGCATTTT
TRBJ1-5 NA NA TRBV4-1 CASSSTRPRSRLDPFQPQHF TGCGCCAGCAGCTCCACGAGACCCCGATCCCGACTTGACCCCTTCCAGCCCCAGCATTTT
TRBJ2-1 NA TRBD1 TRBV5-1 CASSRRPGQGYNEQFF TGCGCCAGCAGCAGGCGACCGGGACAGGGTTACAATGAGCAGTTCTTC
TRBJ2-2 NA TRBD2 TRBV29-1 CSGETSGGTGELFF TGCAGCGGCGAGACTAGCGGGGGGACCGGGGAGCTGTTTTTT
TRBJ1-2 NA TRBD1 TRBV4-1 CASSPSDRGAYGYTF TGCGCCAGCAGCCCTTCGGACAGGGGGGCCTATGGCTACACCTTC
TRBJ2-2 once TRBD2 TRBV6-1 CASSRWGGDTGELFF TGTGCCAGCAGCCGTTGGGGAGGGGACACCGGGGAGCTGTTTTTT
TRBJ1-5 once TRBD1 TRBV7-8 CASSPLAGGSQPQHF TGTGCCAGCAGCCCCCTGGCAGGGGGCAGTCAGCCCCAGCATTTT
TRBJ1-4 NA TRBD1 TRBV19 CASSATIRGLGEKLFF TGTGCCAGTAGTGCCACGATCAGGGGGCTGGGGGAAAAACTGTTTTTT
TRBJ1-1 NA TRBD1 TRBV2 CASTTGWANTEAFF TGTGCCAGCACGACAGGGTGGGCGAACACTGAAGCTTTCTTT
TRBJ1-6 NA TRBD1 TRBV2 CAISQGRNSPLHF TGTGCCATCTCACAGGGGAGGAATTCACCCCTCCACTTT
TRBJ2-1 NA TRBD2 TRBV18 CASSPRPGGSYNEQFF TGTGCCAGCTCACCAAGGCCGGGGGGATCCTACAATGAGCAGTTCTTC
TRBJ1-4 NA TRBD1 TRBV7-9 CASSNQGDEKLFF TGTGCCAGCAGTAATCAGGGGGATGAAAAACTGTTTTTT
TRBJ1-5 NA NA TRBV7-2 CASSPYSGSDQPQHF TGTGCCAGCAGCCCCTATTCGGGGTCAGATCAGCCCCAGCATTTT
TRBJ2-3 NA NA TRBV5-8 CASSLDPLTRTDTQYF TGTGCCAGCAGCTTGGATCCACTTACTCGCACAGATACGCAGTATTTT
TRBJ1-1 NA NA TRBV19 CASSITGIPEAFF TGTGCCAGTAGTATTACAGGAATACCTGAAGCTTTCTTT
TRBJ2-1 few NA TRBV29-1 CSVGRGAYEQFF TGCAGCGTTGGACGGGGGGCCTATGAGCAGTTCTTC
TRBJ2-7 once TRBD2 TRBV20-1 CSASLGGGAMAYEQYF TGCAGTGCTAGTCTGGGGGGAGGGGCCATGGCGTACGAGCAGTACTTC
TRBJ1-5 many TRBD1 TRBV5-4 CASSPGTGDQPQHF TGTGCCAGCAGCCCTGGGACAGGGGATCAGCCCCAGCATTTT
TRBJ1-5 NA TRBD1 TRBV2 CASRTGGYQPQHF TGTGCCAGCAGAACAGGGGGTTATCAGCCCCAGCATTTT
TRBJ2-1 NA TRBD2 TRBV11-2 CASSLEAASGESSYNEQFF TGTGCCAGCAGCCTAGAGGCGGCTAGCGGGGAGAGCTCCTACAATGAGCAGTTCTTC
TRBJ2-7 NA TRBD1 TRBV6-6 CASSWTGYEQYF TGTGCCAGCAGTTGGACAGGGTACGAGCAGTACTTC
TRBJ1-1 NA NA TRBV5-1 CASSRAGKAAFF TGCGCCAGCAGCCGCGCAGGGAAGGCAGCTTTCTTT
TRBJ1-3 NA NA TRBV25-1 CASSEEGTGNTIYF TGTGCCAGCAGTGAAGAGGGTACGGGAAACACCATATATTTT
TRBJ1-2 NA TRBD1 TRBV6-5 CASSYEGALYGYTF TGTGCCAGCAGTTACGAGGGGGCGTTATATGGCTACACCTTC
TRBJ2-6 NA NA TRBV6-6 CASSPSRGRANVLTF TGTGCCAGCAGCCCCTCACGGGGGAGGGCCAACGTCCTGACTTTC
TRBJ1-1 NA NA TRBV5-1 CASSLGEVGTEAFF TGCGCCAGCAGCCTCGGGGAAGTGGGCACTGAAGCTTTCTTT